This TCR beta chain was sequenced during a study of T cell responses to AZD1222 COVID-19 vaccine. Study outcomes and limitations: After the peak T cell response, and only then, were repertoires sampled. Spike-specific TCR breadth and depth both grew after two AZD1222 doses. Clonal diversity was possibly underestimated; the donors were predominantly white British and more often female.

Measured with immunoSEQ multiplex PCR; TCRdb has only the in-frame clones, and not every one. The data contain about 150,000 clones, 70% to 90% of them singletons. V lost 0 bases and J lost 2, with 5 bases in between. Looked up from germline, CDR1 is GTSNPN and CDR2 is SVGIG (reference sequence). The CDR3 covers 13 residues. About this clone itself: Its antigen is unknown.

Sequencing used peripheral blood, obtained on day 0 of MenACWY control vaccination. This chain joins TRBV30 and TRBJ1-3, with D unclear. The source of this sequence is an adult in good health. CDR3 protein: CAWSVAAGNTIYF. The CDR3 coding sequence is TGTGCCTGGAGTGTAGCTGCTGGAAACACCATATATTTT.